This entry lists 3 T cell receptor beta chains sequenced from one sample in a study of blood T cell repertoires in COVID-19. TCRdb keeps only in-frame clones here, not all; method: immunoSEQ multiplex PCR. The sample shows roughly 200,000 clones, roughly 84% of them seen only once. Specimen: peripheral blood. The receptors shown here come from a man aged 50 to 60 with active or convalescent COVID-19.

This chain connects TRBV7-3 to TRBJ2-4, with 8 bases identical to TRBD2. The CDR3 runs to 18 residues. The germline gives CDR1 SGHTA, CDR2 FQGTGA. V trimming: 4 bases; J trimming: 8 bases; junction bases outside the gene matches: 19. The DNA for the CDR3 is TGTGCCAGCAGCTCTTTGGCGGGGGGCCCAAACCTAGGGGACATTCAGTACTTC. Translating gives CASSSLAGGPNLGDIQYF.

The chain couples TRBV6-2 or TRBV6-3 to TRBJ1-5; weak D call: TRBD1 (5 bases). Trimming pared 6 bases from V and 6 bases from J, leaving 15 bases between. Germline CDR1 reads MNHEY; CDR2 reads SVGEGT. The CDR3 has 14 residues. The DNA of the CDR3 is TGTGCCAGCAGCATAGGGGTAAACGGTCAGCCCCAGCATTTT. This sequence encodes CASSIGVNGQPQHF.

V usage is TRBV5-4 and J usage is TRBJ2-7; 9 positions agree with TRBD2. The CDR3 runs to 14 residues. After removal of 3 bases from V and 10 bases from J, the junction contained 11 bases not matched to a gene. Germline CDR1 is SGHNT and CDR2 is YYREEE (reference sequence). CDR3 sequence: CASSSPTSGVEQYF. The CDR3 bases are TGTGCCAGCAGCTCACCGACTAGCGGTGTGGAACAGTACTTC.